This T cell receptor beta chain was recovered during a study of cytomegalovirus exposure and HLA in healthy donors. Study results and limitations: Sequencing probably produced one cluster of sequence variants that were highly shared.

Vbeta (60) and Jbeta (13) primers were used in the PCR. TCRdb's copy holds only in-frame clones and misses some; the assay was immunoSEQ multiplex PCR. The listing records 200,000 or so clones. V lost 1 base and J lost 4, with 8 bases in between. The CDR3 extends over 14 amino acids. Germline lookup yields CDR1 SGHVS and CDR2 FQNEAQ. Notes on this clone: Its specificity is unknown.

The sequence was collected from a girl aged 2 to 9 in good health and CMV-seropositive. Sequencing was carried out using PBMCs. The chain recombines TRBV7-8 with TRBJ1-5; unclear D gene. This chain's CDR3 is CASSLGDWNQPQHF. CDR3 coding DNA: TGTGCCAGCAGCTTAGGAGATTGGAATCAGCCCCAGCATTTT.